Here is one T cell receptor beta chain with its context. Its specificity is not known. Clones were sequenced by immunoSEQ multiplex PCR, and TCRdb holds only the in-frame ones, with some missing. The table shows nearly 40,000 clones, with around 87% occurring only once. These data come from a study of T cells in localized non-small cell lung cancer. Trimming left V 3 bases short and J 2 bases short, with 11 bases between. Germline V gene data show CDR1 as LGHNA and CDR2 as YSLEER. The CDR3 is 14 amino acids. Study-level points and caveats: In adjacent lung, a median around 55 of the top 100 tumor clones were found. Among the tissues sampled, uninvolved adjacent lung had the highest T cell clonality, above tumor. Sequencing was limited to one tumor region, leaving the possibility of heterogeneity open.

The sample was peripheral blood, taken before any cancer treatment. This chain joins TRBV4-3 and TRBJ2-7, with D perhaps assigned TRBD1 or TRBD2 (5 bases each). The clonotype was recovered from a man aged 18 to 50 with stage I lung adenocarcinoma. CDR3 sequence (DNA): TGCGCCAGCAGCCACGGGGCAGGAACCTACGAGCAGTACTTC. Encoded protein: CASSHGAGTYEQYF.